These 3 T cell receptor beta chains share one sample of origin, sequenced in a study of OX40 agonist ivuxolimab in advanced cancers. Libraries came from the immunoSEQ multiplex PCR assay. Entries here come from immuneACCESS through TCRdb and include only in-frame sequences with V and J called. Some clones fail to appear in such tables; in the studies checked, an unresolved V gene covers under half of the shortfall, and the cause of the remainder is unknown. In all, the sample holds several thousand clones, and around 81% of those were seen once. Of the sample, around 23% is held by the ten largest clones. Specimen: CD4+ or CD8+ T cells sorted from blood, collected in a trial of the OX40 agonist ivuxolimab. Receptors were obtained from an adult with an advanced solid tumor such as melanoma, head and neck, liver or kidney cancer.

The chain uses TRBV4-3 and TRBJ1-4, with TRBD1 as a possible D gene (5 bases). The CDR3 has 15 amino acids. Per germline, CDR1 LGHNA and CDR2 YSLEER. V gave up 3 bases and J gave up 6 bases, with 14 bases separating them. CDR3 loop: CASSHNTGRDEKLFF. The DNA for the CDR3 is TGCGCCAGCAGCCACAATACAGGACGGGATGAAAAACTGTTTTTT.

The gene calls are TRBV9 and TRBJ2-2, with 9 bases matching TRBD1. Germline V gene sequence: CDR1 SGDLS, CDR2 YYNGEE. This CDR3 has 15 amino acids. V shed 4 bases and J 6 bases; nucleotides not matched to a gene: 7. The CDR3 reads CASSPGTGLAGELFF. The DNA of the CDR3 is TGTGCCAGCAGCCCTGGGACAGGGTTGGCCGGGGAGCTGTTTTTT.

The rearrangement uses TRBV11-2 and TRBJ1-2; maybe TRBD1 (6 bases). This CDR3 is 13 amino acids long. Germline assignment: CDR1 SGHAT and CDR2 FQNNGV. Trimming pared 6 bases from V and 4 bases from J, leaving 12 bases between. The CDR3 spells CASSRQVLYGYTF. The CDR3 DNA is TGTGCCAGCAGTCGACAGGTCCTCTATGGCTACACCTTC.